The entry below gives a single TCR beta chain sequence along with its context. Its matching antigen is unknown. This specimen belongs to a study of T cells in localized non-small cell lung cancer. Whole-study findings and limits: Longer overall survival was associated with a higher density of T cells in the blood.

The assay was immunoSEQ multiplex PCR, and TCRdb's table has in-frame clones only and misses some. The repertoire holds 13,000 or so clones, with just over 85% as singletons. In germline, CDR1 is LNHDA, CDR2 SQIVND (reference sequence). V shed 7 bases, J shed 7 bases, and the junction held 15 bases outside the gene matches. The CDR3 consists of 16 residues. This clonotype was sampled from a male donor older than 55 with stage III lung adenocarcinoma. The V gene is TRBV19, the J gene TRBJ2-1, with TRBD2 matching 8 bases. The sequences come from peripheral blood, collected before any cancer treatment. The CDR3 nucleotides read TGTGCCAGTACCGAAACTAGCGGAGGCTTTTGGAATGAGCAGTTCTTC. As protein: CASTETSGGFWNEQFF.